The following is a T cell receptor beta chain sequence with its context. Only in-frame clones appear in the TCRdb table, and some are missing; sequencing was by immunoSEQ multiplex PCR. The sample contains roughly 73,000 clones, around 90% of which appear only once. These data belong to a study of OX40 agonist ivuxolimab in advanced cancers. V dropped 5 bases and J dropped 8 bases, with 20 bases sitting between them. The CDR3 contains 15 residues. Germline values: CDR1 MNHEY, CDR2 SMNVEV (reference sequence). The clonotype was recovered from an adult with an advanced solid tumor such as melanoma, head and neck, liver or kidney cancer. The chain employs TRBV27 and TRBJ2-3; D gene unclear. Sequences were derived from CD4+ or CD8+ T cells sorted from blood, sampled in a trial of the OX40 agonist ivuxolimab. The CDR3 loop is CASSQPKGPSPTQYF. The CDR3 DNA is TGTGCCAGCAGTCAACCTAAGGGCCCGTCCCCTACGCAGTATTTT.